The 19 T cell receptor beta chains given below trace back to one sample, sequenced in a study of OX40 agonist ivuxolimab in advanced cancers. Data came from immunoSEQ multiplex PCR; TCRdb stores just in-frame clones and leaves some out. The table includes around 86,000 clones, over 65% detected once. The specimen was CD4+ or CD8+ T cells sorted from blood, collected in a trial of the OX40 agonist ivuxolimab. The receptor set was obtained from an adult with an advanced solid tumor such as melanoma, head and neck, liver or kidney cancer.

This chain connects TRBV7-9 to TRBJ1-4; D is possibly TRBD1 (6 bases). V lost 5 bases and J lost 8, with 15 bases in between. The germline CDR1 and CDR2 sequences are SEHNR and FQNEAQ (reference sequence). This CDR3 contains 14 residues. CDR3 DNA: TGTGCCAGCAGCCAAACAGGGCTTAGGGAAAAACTGTTTTTT. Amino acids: CASSQTGLREKLFF.

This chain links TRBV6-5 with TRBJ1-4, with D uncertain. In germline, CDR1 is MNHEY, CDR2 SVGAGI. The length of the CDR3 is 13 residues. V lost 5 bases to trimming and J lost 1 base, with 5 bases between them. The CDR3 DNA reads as TGTGCCAGCAGTCCTCGAACTAATGAAAAACTGTTTTTT. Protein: CASSPRTNEKLFF.

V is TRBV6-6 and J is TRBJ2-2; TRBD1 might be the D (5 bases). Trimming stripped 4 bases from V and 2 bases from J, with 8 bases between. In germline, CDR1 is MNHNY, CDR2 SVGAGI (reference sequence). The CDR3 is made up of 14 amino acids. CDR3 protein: CASSLGQNTGELFF. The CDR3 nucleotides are TGTGCCAGCAGTTTAGGACAAAACACCGGGGAGCTGTTTTTT.

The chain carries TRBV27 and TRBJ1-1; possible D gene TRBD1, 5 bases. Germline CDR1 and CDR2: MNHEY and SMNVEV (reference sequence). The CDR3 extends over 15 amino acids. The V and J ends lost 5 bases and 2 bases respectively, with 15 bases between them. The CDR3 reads CASSASGLSNTEAFF. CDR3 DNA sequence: TGTGCCAGCAGTGCCTCGGGGCTCAGTAACACTGAAGCTTTCTTT.

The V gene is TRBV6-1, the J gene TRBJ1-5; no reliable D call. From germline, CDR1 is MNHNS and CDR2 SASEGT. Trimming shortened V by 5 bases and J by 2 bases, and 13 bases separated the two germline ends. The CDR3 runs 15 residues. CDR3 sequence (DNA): TGTGCCAGCAGTTTGTTATCCCGCGGCAATCAGCCCCAGCATTTT. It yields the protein CASSLLSRGNQPQHF.

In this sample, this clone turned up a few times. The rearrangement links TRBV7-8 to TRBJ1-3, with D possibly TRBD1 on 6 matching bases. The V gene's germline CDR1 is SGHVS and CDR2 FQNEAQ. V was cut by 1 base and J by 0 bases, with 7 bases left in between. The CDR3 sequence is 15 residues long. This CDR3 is CASSLGGASGNTIYF. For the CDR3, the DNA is TGTGCCAGCAGCTTAGGGGGGGCCTCTGGAAACACCATATATTTT.

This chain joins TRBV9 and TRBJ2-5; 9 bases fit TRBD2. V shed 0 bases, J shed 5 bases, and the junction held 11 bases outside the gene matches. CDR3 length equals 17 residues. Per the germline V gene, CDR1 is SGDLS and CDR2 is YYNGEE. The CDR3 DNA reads TGTGCCAGCAGCGTAGGTGGGCGGGGGGGTTTAAGGGAGACCCAGTACTTC. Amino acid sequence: CASSVGGRGGLRETQYF.

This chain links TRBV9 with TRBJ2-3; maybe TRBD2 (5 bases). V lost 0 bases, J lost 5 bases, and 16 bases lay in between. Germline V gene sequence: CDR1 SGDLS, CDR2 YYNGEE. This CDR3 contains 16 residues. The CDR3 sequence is CASSVGTNLAQDTQYF. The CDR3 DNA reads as TGTGCCAGCAGCGTAGGAACTAACCTAGCACAAGATACGCAGTATTTT.

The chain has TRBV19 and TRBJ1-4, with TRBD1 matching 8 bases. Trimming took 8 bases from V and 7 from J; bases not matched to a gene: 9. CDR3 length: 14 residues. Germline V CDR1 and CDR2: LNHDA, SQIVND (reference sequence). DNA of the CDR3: TGTGCCAGTGGAGGGGCAGGGGGCGTTGAAAAACTGTTTTTT. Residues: CASGGAGGVEKLFF.

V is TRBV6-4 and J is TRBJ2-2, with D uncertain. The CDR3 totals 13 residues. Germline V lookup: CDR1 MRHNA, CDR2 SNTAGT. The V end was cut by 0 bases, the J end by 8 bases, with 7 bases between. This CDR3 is CASSDSTFGELFF. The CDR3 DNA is TGTGCCAGCAGTGACTCGACTTTTGGGGAGCTGTTTTTT.

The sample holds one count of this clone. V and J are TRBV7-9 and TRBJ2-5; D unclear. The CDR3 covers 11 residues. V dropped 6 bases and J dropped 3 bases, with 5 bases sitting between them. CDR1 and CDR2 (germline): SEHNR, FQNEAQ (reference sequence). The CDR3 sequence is CASRYEETQYF. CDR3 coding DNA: TGTGCCAGCAGGTATGAAGAGACCCAGTACTTC.

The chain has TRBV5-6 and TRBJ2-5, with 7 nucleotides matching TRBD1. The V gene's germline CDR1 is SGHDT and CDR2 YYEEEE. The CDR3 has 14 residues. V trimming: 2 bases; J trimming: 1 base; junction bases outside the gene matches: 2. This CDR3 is CASSLQGPQETQYF. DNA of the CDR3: TGTGCCAGCAGCTTACAGGGGCCCCAAGAGACCCAGTACTTC.

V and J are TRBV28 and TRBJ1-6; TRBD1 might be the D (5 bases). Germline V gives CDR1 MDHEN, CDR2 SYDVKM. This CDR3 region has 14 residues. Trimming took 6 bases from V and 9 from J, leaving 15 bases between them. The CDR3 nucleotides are TGTGCCAGCAGCTTGGACGGGGGGACTTCACCCCTCCACTTT. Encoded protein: CASSLDGGTSPLHF.

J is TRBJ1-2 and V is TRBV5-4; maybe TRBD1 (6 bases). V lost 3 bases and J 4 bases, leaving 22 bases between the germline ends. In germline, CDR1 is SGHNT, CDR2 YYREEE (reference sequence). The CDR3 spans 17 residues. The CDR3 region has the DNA TGTGCCAGCAGCTCCGAATCCCACAGGGTGGGGGCCTATGGCTACACCTTC. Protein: CASSSESHRVGAYGYTF.

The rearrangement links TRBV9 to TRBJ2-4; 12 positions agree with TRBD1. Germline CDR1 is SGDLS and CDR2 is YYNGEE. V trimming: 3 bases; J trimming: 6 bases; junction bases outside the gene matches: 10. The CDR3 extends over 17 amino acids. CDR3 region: CASSGTRDRGLGNIQYF. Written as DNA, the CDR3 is TGTGCCAGCAGCGGGACCCGGGACAGGGGGCTCGGAAACATTCAGTACTTC.

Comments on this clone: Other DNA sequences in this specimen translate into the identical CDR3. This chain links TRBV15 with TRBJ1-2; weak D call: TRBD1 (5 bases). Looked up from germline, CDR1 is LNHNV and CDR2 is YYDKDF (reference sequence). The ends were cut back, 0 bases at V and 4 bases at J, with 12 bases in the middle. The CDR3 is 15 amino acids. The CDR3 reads CATSRDTQGSYGYTF. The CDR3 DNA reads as TGTGCCACCAGCAGAGATACGCAGGGAAGCTATGGCTACACCTTC.

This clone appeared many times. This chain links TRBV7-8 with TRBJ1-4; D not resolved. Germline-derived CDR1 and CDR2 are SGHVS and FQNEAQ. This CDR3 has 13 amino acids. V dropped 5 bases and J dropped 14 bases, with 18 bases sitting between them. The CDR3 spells CASSMDGRVELFF. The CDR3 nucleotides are TGTGCCAGCAGCATGGACGGGCGTGTAGAGCTGTTTTTT.

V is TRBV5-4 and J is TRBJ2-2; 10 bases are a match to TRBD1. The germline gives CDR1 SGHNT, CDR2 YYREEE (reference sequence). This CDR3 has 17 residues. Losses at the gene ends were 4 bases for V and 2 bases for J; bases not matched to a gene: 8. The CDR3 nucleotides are TGTGCCAGCAGCCGGGGGGACAGGGGCGTTAACACCGGGGAGCTGTTTTTT. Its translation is CASSRGDRGVNTGELFF. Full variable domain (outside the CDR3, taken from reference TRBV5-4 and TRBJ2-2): ETGVTQSPTHLIKTRGQQVTLRCSSQSGHNTVSWYQQALGQGPQFIFQYYREEENGRGNFPPRFSGLQFPNYSSELNVNALELDDSALYLCASSRGDRGVNTGELFFGEGSRLTVL.

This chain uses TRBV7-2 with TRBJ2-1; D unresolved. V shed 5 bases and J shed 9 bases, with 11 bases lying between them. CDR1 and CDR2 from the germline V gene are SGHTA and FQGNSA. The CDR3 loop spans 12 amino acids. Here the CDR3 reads CASSPLGSEQFF. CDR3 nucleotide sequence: TGTGCCAGCAGCCCGCTGGGCAGTGAGCAGTTCTTC.